The 29 T cell receptor beta chains in this list originate from one sample, sequenced in a study of T-cell memory formation after mild COVID-19. TCRdb itself ran the 5' RACE reads through MiXCR, one entry per CDR3 protein. The data hold about 180,000 distinct CDR3 sequences, with 16% observed a single time. The sequenced material came from PBMCs or a T cell subset sorted from them (not recorded which). The receptors shown here come from an adult woman who had mild COVID-19 (a few samples of this study predate the infection). Cell type and time point are not known.

This clonotype showed up many times. The V and J genes are TRBV7-7 and TRBJ2-2; D is possibly TRBD2 (7 bases). The V gene's germline CDR1 is SSHAT and CDR2 FNYEAQ (reference sequence). The CDR3 totals 16 residues. V shed 5 bases and J shed 0 bases, with 13 bases lying between them. The CDR3: CASSPTGGPNTGELFF. DNA for the CDR3: TGTGCCAGCAGCCCAACGGGGGGCCCGAACACCGGGGAGCTGTTTTTT.

The CDR3: CASSGLLRSGANVLTF. CDR3 nucleotides: TGTGCCAGTTCGGGACTGCTACGCTCTGGGGCCAACGTCCTGACTTTC. The V call is TRBV19, the J call TRBJ2-6, with D tentatively TRBD2 (6 bases). Trimming cost V 8 bases and J 0 bases, with 14 bases left between them. The CDR3 runs 16 residues. The germline gives CDR1 LNHDA, CDR2 SQIVND (reference sequence).

V and J are TRBV6-6 and TRBJ2-5; 7 bases are shared with TRBD1. The CDR3 is 18 amino acids. Germline-derived CDR1 and CDR2 are MNHNY and SVGAGI (reference sequence). CDR3 coding DNA: TGTGCACTCGTAGGGGGTTACCGGGACAGAACCAACCAAGAGACCCAGTACTTC. Amino acids: CALVGGYRDRTNQETQYF.

This rearrangement joins TRBV5-4 to TRBJ2-1; the match to TRBD2 covers 7 bases. The germline gives CDR1 SGHNT, CDR2 YYREEE (reference sequence). V gave up 6 bases and J gave up 0 bases; unmatched junction bases: 6. The CDR3 sequence is 15 residues long. CDR3 sequence: CASTEGLFSYNEQFF. The CDR3 DNA reads TGTGCCAGCACCGAGGGACTATTCTCCTACAATGAGCAGTTCTTC.

This clonotype was found a few times. The CDR3 region is CASSLARGGEQFF. The DNA of the CDR3 is TGTGCCAGCAGCTTGGCCAGAGGGGGTGAGCAGTTCTTC. This sequence joins TRBV5-6 and TRBJ2-1, with a weak D call TRBD1 (6 bases). Germline assignment: CDR1 SGHDT and CDR2 YYEEEE. The CDR3 contains 13 residues. V was clipped by 0 bases and J by 9 bases, with 10 bases between them.

V is TRBV6-1 and J is TRBJ1-1, with TRBD1 as a possible D gene (5 bases). Germline lookup yields CDR1 MNHNS and CDR2 SASEGT. Trimming cost V 6 bases and J 1 base, with 15 bases left between them. This CDR3 contains 15 residues. Here the CDR3 reads CASRAFHGGNTEAFF. In nucleotides, the CDR3 is TGTGCCAGCAGAGCCTTCCATGGGGGGAACACTGAAGCTTTCTTT.

The chain recombines TRBV5-1 with TRBJ2-7, with TRBD2 matching over 10 bases. J was trimmed by 1 base and V by 0 bases; bases with no gene match: 1. The CDR3 loop spans 15 amino acids. CDR1 SGHRS and CDR2 YFSETQ come from the germline V gene. The CDR3 DNA reads TGCGCCAGCAGCTTGGCTAGCGGGAGTTCCTACGAGCAGTACTTC. Amino acids: CASSLASGSSYEQYF.

This clonotype was seen only a few times. The chain carries TRBV7-2 and TRBJ1-6, with 10 positions matching TRBD1. Trimming at V came to 6 bases and at J to 9 bases, leaving 5 bases not matched to a gene. Germline CDR1 and CDR2: SGHTA and FQGNSA. The CDR3 extends over 14 amino acids. This chain's CDR3 is CASSYRDRGSPLHF. The CDR3 DNA reads as TGTGCCAGCAGTTACCGGGACAGGGGTTCACCCCTCCACTTT.

This chain joins TRBV5-1 and TRBJ1-1; 7 nucleotides agree with TRBD1. V shed 7 bases, J shed 1 base, and the junction held 4 bases outside the gene matches. The germline CDR1 and CDR2 sequences are SGHRS and YFSETQ. CDR3 length equals 13 residues. DNA of the CDR3: TGCGCCAGCTTCCGGGACAGGAACACTGAAGCTTTCTTT. It yields the protein CASFRDRNTEAFF.

This clonotype has ten or more counts. V usage is TRBV5-1 and J usage is TRBJ2-1; D unclear. The CDR3 length is 11 residues. Germline V gene data show CDR1 as SGHRS and CDR2 as YFSETQ. Trimming stripped 0 bases from V and 10 bases from J, with 5 bases between. DNA for the CDR3: TGCGCCAGCAGCTTGGGGCAAGAGCAGTTCTTC. Translated: CASSLGQEQFF.

The chain joins TRBV5-1 to TRBJ1-2; D unresolved. This CDR3 is 13 amino acids long. Trimming left V 0 bases short and J 4 bases short, with 7 bases between. Germline CDR1 and CDR2: SGHRS and YFSETQ. In nucleotides, the CDR3 is TGCGCCAGCAGCTTGGAAATCTTCTATGGCTACACCTTC. Amino acid sequence: CASSLEIFYGYTF.

This clonotype was seen only a few times. This chain joins TRBV3-1 and TRBJ2-1; D ambiguous. Per germline, CDR1 LGHDT and CDR2 YNNKEL (reference sequence). The CDR3 runs to 14 residues. The V end lost 3 bases, the J end lost 5 bases, and 11 bases lay between the germline ends. The CDR3 DNA reads TGTGCCAGCAGCCAGCCCCTAATACACAATGAGCAGTTCTTC. This sequence encodes CASSQPLIHNEQFF.

The chain combines TRBV7-9 with TRBJ1-2; possibly TRBD1 for D (6 bases). The CDR3 loop spans 19 amino acids. V was shortened by 1 base and J by 5 bases, with 26 bases between the two germline ends. The germline CDR1 and CDR2 sequences are SEHNR and FQNEAQ (reference sequence). CDR3 sequence (DNA): TGTGCCAGCAGCTTAGGCCCCTTAGGGGGGGCTCGGTCGGGTTATGGCTACACCTTC. This translates into CASSLGPLGGARSGYGYTF.

This chain connects TRBV6-1 to TRBJ1-6, with a possible D match to TRBD1 (6 bases). The CDR3 is made up of 17 amino acids. The germline CDR1 and CDR2 sequences are MNHNS and SASEGT. V gave up 6 bases and J gave up 3 bases, with 18 bases separating them. This CDR3 reads CASRITGTRGYNSPLHF. CDR3 DNA sequence: TGTGCCAGCAGAATAACAGGGACCAGGGGCTATAATTCACCCCTCCACTTT.

The gene calls are TRBV7-3 and TRBJ1-5; weak D call: TRBD1 (5 bases). Trimming took off 1 base at V and 2 bases at J, with 9 bases between the two ends. CDR3 length: 15 amino acids. From germline, CDR1 is SGHTA and CDR2 FQGTGA. CDR3 sequence reads: CASSLIGGGNQPQHF. In DNA, the CDR3 is TGTGCCAGCAGCTTAATTGGGGGTGGCAATCAGCCCCAGCATTTT.

The V call is TRBV29-1, the J call TRBJ1-1; TRBD1 matches 9 bases. Germline CDR1 reads SQVTM; CDR2 reads ANQGSEA. The length of the CDR3 is 12 residues. V was clipped by 7 bases and J by 4 bases; unmatched bases: 4. CDR3 DNA: TGCAGCGCCAGACAGGGGGGCACTGAAGCTTTCTTT. Translation gives CSARQGGTEAFF.

This clonotype has more than one count but fewer than ten. This chain connects TRBV11-2 to TRBJ2-2; the D gene is possibly TRBD2 (5 bases). Germline V gene sequence: CDR1 SGHAT, CDR2 FQNNGV. The V and J ends lost 0 bases and 5 bases respectively, with 16 bases between them. CDR3 length equals 17 residues. CDR3 DNA sequence: TGTGCCAGCAGCTTAGATCTCCCCAGCGGTTTTACCGGGGAGCTGTTTTTT. Residues: CASSLDLPSGFTGELFF.

The chain combines TRBV16 with TRBJ1-2; 8 bases line up with TRBD1. The CDR3 consists of 14 residues. The V segment lost 4 bases and the J segment 6 bases; nucleotides outside the gene matches: 7. Germline V gives CDR1 KGHSY, CDR2 FQNENV. The CDR3 reads CASSPTQGANGYTF. The CDR3 nucleotides read TGTGCCAGCAGCCCCACCCAGGGGGCCAATGGCTACACCTTC.

This clonotype was detected only a few times. The chain has TRBV5-1 and TRBJ2-5; TRBD1 aligns across 7 bases. This CDR3 comprises 19 residues. The germline gives CDR1 SGHRS, CDR2 YFSETQ. Unmatched junction bases numbered 16, after V lost 0 bases and J lost 2 bases. The CDR3 DNA reads as TGCGCCAGCAGCTTGGAAGGGGGCGCCCGGTGGGGAGCTCAAGAGACCCAGTACTTC. It encodes CASSLEGGARWGAQETQYF. Supplemented by reference TRBV5-1 and TRBJ2-5, the full variable domain reads KAGVTQTPRYLIKTRGQQVTLSCSPISGHRSVSWYQQTPGQGLQFLFEYFSETQRNKGNFPGRFSGRQFSNSRSEMNVSTLELGDSALYLCASSLEGGARWGAQETQYFGPGTRLLVL.

This clonotype was picked up a small number of times. The V gene is TRBV12-3 or TRBV12-4, the J gene TRBJ2-1, with 15 bases identical to TRBD2. V lost 7 bases to trimming and J lost 13 bases; unmatched junction nucleotides: 8. This CDR3 is built from 14 residues. CDR3 coding DNA: TGTGCCAGCACCCTTGGACTAGCGGGAGGGGGACAGTTCTTC. Amino acid sequence: CASTLGLAGGGQFF.

This clonotype was recorded a few times. The gene calls are TRBV5-4 and TRBJ2-1; a possible D gene is TRBD1 (5 bases). This CDR3 comprises 16 residues. V was shortened by 3 bases and J by 7 bases, with 20 bases between the two germline ends. Germline V gene lookup returns CDR1 SGHNT and CDR2 YYREEE (reference sequence). The chain's CDR3 is CASSSTGRVKGNEQFF. As DNA, the CDR3 is TGTGCCAGCAGCTCAACGGGCAGGGTTAAGGGAAATGAGCAGTTCTTC.

This clonotype has only a few counts. The chain carries TRBV9 and TRBJ1-1; tentatively, D is TRBD1 (5 bases). CDR3 size: 14 residues. CDR1 and CDR2 (germline): SGDLS, YYNGEE. The V end was cut by 4 bases, the J end by 5 bases, with 15 bases between. In DNA, the CDR3 is TGTGCCAGCAGCCCAATTTTGGGACGGACTGAAGCTTTCTTT. This translates into CASSPILGRTEAFF.

This chain connects TRBV30 to TRBJ1-1; D is possibly TRBD1 (5 bases). V dropped 3 bases and J dropped 10 bases, with 24 bases sitting between them. The V gene's germline CDR1 is GTSNPN and CDR2 SVGIG (reference sequence). The CDR3 is 15 residues long. The chain's CDR3 is CAWSKTVSGTRGAFF. The CDR3 nucleotides are TGTGCCTGGAGCAAAACCGTTTCCGGGACCCGGGGAGCTTTCTTT.

This clonotype turned up a few times. This sequence joins TRBV4-1 and TRBJ2-7; 7 positions agree with TRBD2. J was trimmed by 6 bases and V by 4 bases; bases with no gene match: 12. CDR1 and CDR2 from the germline V gene are MGHRA and YSYEKL. This CDR3 comprises 15 residues. The CDR3: CASSPGRSDRGEQYF. In DNA form, the CDR3 reads TGCGCCAGCAGCCCCGGGAGGAGTGACCGGGGCGAGCAGTACTTC.

J is TRBJ2-5 and V is TRBV4-3, with D tentatively TRBD1 (6 bases). The V and J ends lost 1 base and 3 bases respectively, with 6 bases between them. The CDR3 sequence is 13 residues long. Germline V CDR1 and CDR2: LGHNA, YSLEER. The CDR3 reads CASSQGQEETQYF. In DNA form, the CDR3 reads TGCGCCAGCAGCCAAGGACAGGAAGAGACCCAGTACTTC.

This clonotype occurred a few times. This rearrangement joins TRBV20-1 to TRBJ2-3, with 8 bases fitting TRBD2. The CDR3 contains 14 residues. The V gene end was trimmed by 3 bases and the J gene end by 5 bases; junction bases not matched to a gene: 7. The germline V gene encodes CDR1 DFQATT and CDR2 SNEGSKA (reference sequence). CDR3 in amino acids: CSARRGEGGDTQYF. The CDR3, as DNA: TGCAGTGCTAGGCGGGGGGAAGGTGGAGATACGCAGTATTTT.

This clonotype was counted ten times or more. This chain uses TRBV29-1 with TRBJ2-5, with D possibly TRBD1 on 6 matching bases. V lost 5 bases and J lost 0, with 13 bases in between. Germline lookup yields CDR1 SQVTM and CDR2 ANQGSEA. The length of the CDR3 is 14 residues. The CDR3 DNA follows: TGCAGCGTTCGGGACATTTCGTACCAAGAGACCCAGTACTTC. Translating gives CSVRDISYQETQYF. The variable domain in full, with the rest retrieved from reference TRBV29-1 and TRBJ2-5, is SAVISQKPSRDICQRGTSLTIQCQVDSQVTMMFWYRQQPGQSLTLIATANQGSEATYESGFVIDKFPISRPNLTFSTLTVSNMSPEDSSIYLCSVRDISYQETQYFGPGTRLLVL.

The CDR3 sequence is CASSRRDGDTDTQYF. CDR3 nucleotides: TGCGCCAGCAGCCGGAGGGACGGTGATACAGATACGCAGTATTTT. The rearrangement joins TRBV5-1 to TRBJ2-3; TRBD2 is a possible D gene (6 bases). V lost 4 bases and J 3 bases, leaving 15 bases between the germline ends. The CDR3 loop spans 15 amino acids. CDR1 is SGHRS, CDR2 YFSETQ, per germline.

This clonotype was recorded at least ten times. V and J are TRBV11-1 and TRBJ2-1; 14 nucleotides match TRBD2. The CDR3 runs 18 residues. Germline CDR1 reads SGHAT; CDR2 reads FQDESV (reference sequence). With 4 bases clipped from V and 0 bases from J, the junction kept 5 bases outside the gene matches. The CDR3 DNA follows: TGTGCCAGCAGCTCAGGGACTAGCGGGGGCCGCTCCTACAATGAGCAGTTCTTC. It translates to CASSSGTSGGRSYNEQFF.